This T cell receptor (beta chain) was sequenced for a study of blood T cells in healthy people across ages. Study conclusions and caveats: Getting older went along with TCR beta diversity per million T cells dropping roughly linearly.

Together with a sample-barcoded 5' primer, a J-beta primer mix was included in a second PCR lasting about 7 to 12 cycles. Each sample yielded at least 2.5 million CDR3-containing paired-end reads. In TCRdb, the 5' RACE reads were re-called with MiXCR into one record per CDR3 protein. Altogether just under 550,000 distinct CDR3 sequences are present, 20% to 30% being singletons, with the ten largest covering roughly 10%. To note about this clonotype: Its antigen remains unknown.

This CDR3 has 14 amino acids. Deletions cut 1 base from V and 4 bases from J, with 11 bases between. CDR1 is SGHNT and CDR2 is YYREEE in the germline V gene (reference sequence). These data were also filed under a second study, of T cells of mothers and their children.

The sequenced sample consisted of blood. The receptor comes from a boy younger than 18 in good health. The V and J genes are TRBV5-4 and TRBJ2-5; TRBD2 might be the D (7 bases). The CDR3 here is CASSLKGGAETQYF. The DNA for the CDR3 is TGTGCCAGCAGCTTGAAAGGGGGGGCAGAGACCCAGTACTTC.